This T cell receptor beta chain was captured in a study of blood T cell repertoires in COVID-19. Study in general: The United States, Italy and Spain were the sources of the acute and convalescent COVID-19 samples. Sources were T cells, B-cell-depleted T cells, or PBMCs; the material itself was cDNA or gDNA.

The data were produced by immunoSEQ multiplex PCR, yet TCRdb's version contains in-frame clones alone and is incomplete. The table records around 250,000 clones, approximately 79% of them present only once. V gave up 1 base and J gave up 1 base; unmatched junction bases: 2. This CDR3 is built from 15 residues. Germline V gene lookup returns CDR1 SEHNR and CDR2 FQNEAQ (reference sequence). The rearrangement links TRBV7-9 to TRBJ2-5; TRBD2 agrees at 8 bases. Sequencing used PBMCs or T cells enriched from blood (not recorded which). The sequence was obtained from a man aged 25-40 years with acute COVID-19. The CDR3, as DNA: TGTGCCAGCAGCTTAGGTAGCGGGGTCCAAGAGACCCAGTACTTC. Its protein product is CASSLGSGVQETQYF.